A single sample gave rise to the 29 T cell receptor beta chains below, sequenced in a study of blood T cell repertoires in COVID-19. Here immunoSEQ multiplex PCR was the method, and the copy in TCRdb shows in-frame clones only, minus some. The repertoire holds some 360,000 clones, about 88% seen once, with 1% in the top ten. Input material: PBMCs or T cells enriched from blood (not recorded which). These TCRs come from a woman between 25 and 40 years old who had been exposed to COVID-19.

The V and J genes are TRBV27 and TRBJ2-7, with 11 bases that match TRBD1. CDR1 MNHEY and CDR2 SMNVEV come from the germline V gene (reference sequence). V dropped 3 bases and J dropped 2; count of bases not matched to a gene: 3. CDR3 length equals 15 residues. The DNA for the CDR3 is TGTGCCAGCAGTTTTACGGGACAGGGGGCCTACGAGCAGTACTTC. Encoded protein: CASSFTGQGAYEQYF.

CDR3 residues: CAWRLGLGGADTQYF. The CDR3 DNA sequence: TGTGCCTGGAGATTAGGACTAGGAGGGGCAGATACGCAGTATTTT. The gene calls are TRBV30 and TRBJ2-3; 7 bases fit TRBD2. This CDR3 has 15 residues. Trimming removed 3 bases from V and 4 bases from J; junction bases left unmatched: 10. Germline V gene sequence: CDR1 GTSNPN, CDR2 SVGIG (reference sequence).

The gene calls are TRBV19 and TRBJ2-7; tentative D call: TRBD1 (6 bases). In germline, CDR1 is LNHDA, CDR2 SQIVND (reference sequence). The CDR3 contains 14 residues. The V end was cut by 3 bases, the J end by 2 bases, with 11 bases between. The CDR3 loop is CASSIAGATYEQYF. The CDR3 DNA is TGTGCCAGTAGTATTGCAGGGGCAACCTACGAGCAGTACTTC.

For the CDR3, the DNA is TGCGCCAGCGGTGTAACAGGGAGAAACACAGATACGCAGTATTTT. Translated, it gives CASGVTGRNTDTQYF. The V gene is TRBV5-1, the J gene TRBJ2-3; possibly TRBD1 for D (6 bases). This CDR3 has 15 amino acids. The V gene's germline CDR1 is SGHRS and CDR2 YFSETQ. Trimming pared 7 bases from V and 2 bases from J, leaving 17 bases between.

The chain combines TRBV12-5 with TRBJ2-7, with 9 bases that match TRBD1. The CDR3 runs 16 residues. The V gene end was trimmed by 6 bases and the J gene end by 1 base; junction bases not matched to a gene: 10. The germline V gene has CDR1 LGHNT and CDR2 FRNRAP. Written as DNA, the CDR3 is TGTGCTAGTGGCCTTACAGGGGGACAGGGATCCTACGAGCAGTACTTC. Protein sequence: CASGLTGGQGSYEQYF.

This clone has more than one count but fewer than ten. This rearrangement joins TRBV11-2 to TRBJ2-2; 7 nucleotides align to TRBD2. The ends lost 7 bases at V and 0 bases at J; junction bases unmatched: 5. This CDR3 region has 15 residues. The V gene's germline CDR1 is SGHAT and CDR2 FQNNGV. The CDR3 spells CASTPGLANTGELFF. DNA of the CDR3: TGTGCCAGCACCCCTGGACTAGCGAACACCGGGGAGCTGTTTTTT.

The rearrangement joins TRBV12-5 to TRBJ2-7; D is possibly TRBD2 (6 bases). The CDR3 covers 14 residues. Trimming removed 7 bases from V and 6 bases from J, with 19 bases in between. The germline CDR1 and CDR2 sequences are LGHNT and FRNRAP. CDR3 sequence (DNA): TGTGCTAGTGCGGTGGGACTCCCTCCGGGCGAGCAGTACTTC. As protein: CASAVGLPPGEQYF. Based on the CDR3 plus reference TRBV12-5 and TRBJ2-7, the full variable domain is DARVTQTPRHKVTEMGQEVTMRCQPILGHNTVFWYRQTMMQGLELLAYFRNRAPLDDSGMPKDRFSAEMPDATLATLKIQPSEPRDSAVYFCASAVGLPPGEQYFGPGTRLTVT.

The chain couples TRBV10-3 to TRBJ2-3; 11 bases map to TRBD1. The CDR3 sequence is 17 residues long. CDR1 ENHRY and CDR2 SYGVKD come from the germline V gene. V lost 6 bases, J lost 5 bases, and 13 bases stayed unmatched. The CDR3 sequence is CAIRGESGQGAKDTQYF. The CDR3 nucleotides are TGTGCCATCAGGGGGGAGTCAGGACAGGGGGCGAAAGATACGCAGTATTTT.

This sequence joins TRBV9 and TRBJ1-6, with a tentative D call TRBD1 (6 bases). Germline V gene lookup returns CDR1 SGDLS and CDR2 YYNGEE. V lost 0 bases, J lost 7 bases, and 14 bases lay in between. The CDR3 sequence is 16 residues long. The CDR3 DNA follows: TGTGCCAGCAGCGTAGAGGGGGGGCGTGTGAATTCACCCCTCCACTTT. It is translated as CASSVEGGRVNSPLHF.

The rearrangement links TRBV19 to TRBJ2-1, with D unclear. The CDR3 sequence is 15 residues long. V was pared by 4 bases and J by 0 bases, with 10 bases between. Germline lookup yields CDR1 LNHDA and CDR2 SQIVND (reference sequence). Here the CDR3 reads CASSKSENSYNEQFF. The CDR3 DNA follows: TGTGCCAGTAGTAAGAGCGAGAACTCCTACAATGAGCAGTTCTTC.

V and J are TRBV7-6 and TRBJ2-5; D gene unclear. The CDR3 is 13 amino acids. V was clipped by 5 bases and J by 5 bases, with 12 bases between them. Per the germline V gene, CDR1 is SGHVS and CDR2 is FNYEAQ. CDR3 loop: CASSTGHLETQYF. The CDR3 nucleotides read TGTGCCAGCAGCACTGGGCATCTGGAGACCCAGTACTTC.

The CDR3 reads CASSPKVPLQGITF. In DNA, the CDR3 is TGTGCCAGCAGCCCTAAGGTCCCATTACAGGGGATCACCTTC. This chain uses TRBV14 with TRBJ1-2; TRBD1 matches 7 bases. Per germline, CDR1 SGHDN and CDR2 FVKESK. This CDR3 spans 14 amino acids. Trimming cost V 4 bases and J 13 bases; bases outside gene matches: 15.

The chain uses TRBV11-2 and TRBJ2-1; 8 bases are shared with TRBD2. Looked up from germline, CDR1 is SGHAT and CDR2 is FQNNGV. V was clipped by 1 base and J by 1 base; unmatched bases: 3. The CDR3 extends over 16 amino acids. CDR3 nucleotide sequence: TGTGCCAGCAGCTTAGTGACGGGAGGGTCCTACAATGAGCAGTTCTTC. It encodes CASSLVTGGSYNEQFF.

The V gene is TRBV7-2, the J gene TRBJ1-2; 9 bases are shared with TRBD1. Germline assignment: CDR1 SGHTA and CDR2 FQGNSA. The CDR3 spans 15 residues. V dropped 3 bases and J dropped 1; count of bases not matched to a gene: 3. The CDR3 protein is CASSLGQGLNYGYTF. The CDR3 DNA reads as TGTGCCAGCAGCTTGGGACAGGGTCTTAACTATGGCTACACCTTC. The variable domain in full, completed from reference TRBV7-2 and TRBJ1-2, reads GAGVSQSPSNKVTEKGKDVELRCDPISGHTALYWYRQSLGQGLEFLIYFQGNSAPDKSGLPSDRFSAERTGGSVSTLTIQRTQQEDSAVYLCASSLGQGLNYGYTFGSGTRLTVV.

V is TRBV19 and J is TRBJ1-2; D gene unclear. The ends were cut back, 3 bases at V and 8 bases at J, with 10 bases in the middle. Germline V CDR1 and CDR2: LNHDA, SQIVND (reference sequence). This CDR3 is 12 amino acids long. The CDR3 nucleotides read TGTGCCAGTAGTATCCTAGGCTCGGGCTACACCTTC. This codes for CASSILGSGYTF.

Written as DNA, the CDR3 is TGTGCCAGCAGTCCGACAGGCTCTGAAGCTTTCTTT. Translation: CASSPTGSEAFF. The chain joins TRBV27 to TRBJ1-1; tentatively, D is TRBD1 (6 bases). Trimming took 5 bases from V and 6 from J, leaving 10 bases between them. Germline-derived CDR1 and CDR2 are MNHEY and SMNVEV (reference sequence). This CDR3 has 12 residues.

The chain recombines TRBV16 with TRBJ1-1; TRBD1 matches at 9 bases. The CDR3 length is 17 residues. The germline CDR1 and CDR2 sequences are KGHSY and FQNENV. Germline trimming cut 3 bases from V and 2 bases from J; bases unmatched to any gene: 10. This CDR3 reads CASSHPPWDRVNTEAFF. CDR3 nucleotide sequence: TGTGCCAGCAGCCACCCTCCCTGGGACAGGGTAAACACTGAAGCTTTCTTT.

The chain employs TRBV6-5 and TRBJ2-3; D might be TRBD2 (5 bases). The ends were cut back, 9 bases at V and 4 bases at J, with 20 bases in the middle. This CDR3 is built from 15 residues. Germline assignment: CDR1 MNHEY and CDR2 SVGAGI. CDR3 loop: CASYVKEASADTQYF. In nucleotides, the CDR3 is TGTGCCAGTTATGTTAAGGAGGCCTCGGCAGATACGCAGTATTTT.

Concerning this clone itself: The sample holds other DNA sequences that translate to the same CDR3. V gene TRBV19 combines with J gene TRBJ1-5, with 7 bases that match TRBD1. Germline loops: CDR1 LNHDA, CDR2 SQIVND (reference sequence). There are 14 residues in the CDR3. V shed 2 bases, J shed 2 bases, and the junction held 0 bases outside the gene matches. The CDR3 sequence is CASSITGGNQPQHF. The CDR3 nucleotides read TGTGCCAGTAGTATAACAGGGGGCAATCAGCCCCAGCATTTT.

This clone was seen a handful of times. The chain links TRBV11-1 to TRBJ1-1; D might be TRBD1 (6 bases). V was clipped by 5 bases and J by 1 base, with 11 bases between them. Germline assignment: CDR1 SGHAT and CDR2 FQDESV (reference sequence). This CDR3 spans 14 amino acids. CDR3 in amino acids: CASSGFRGNTEAFF. The CDR3 nucleotides read TGTGCCAGCAGCGGATTCAGGGGGAACACTGAAGCTTTCTTT.

J is TRBJ2-7 and V is TRBV14, with 8 bases identical to TRBD2. V was clipped by 8 bases and J by 3 bases; unmatched bases: 12. The length of the CDR3 is 15 residues. Germline-derived CDR1 and CDR2 are SGHDN and FVKESK. In DNA, the CDR3 is TGTGCCAGCGCGCCGGGGGGGAACCCATTCTACGAGCAGTACTTC. As protein: CASAPGGNPFYEQYF.

This clone came up once. The chain is built from TRBV15 and TRBJ2-1; 15 nucleotides agree with TRBD2. The trim removed 3 bases at V and 7 bases at J, leaving 10 bases unmatched. The length of the CDR3 is 18 residues. Germline values: CDR1 LNHNV, CDR2 YYDKDF (reference sequence). CDR3 in amino acids: CATSSRTSGRALGNEQFF. CDR3 DNA: TGTGCCACCAGCAGCAGGACTAGCGGGAGGGCCCTCGGTAATGAGCAGTTCTTC.

The chain combines TRBV9 with TRBJ2-1, with a tentative D call TRBD2 (6 bases). The CDR3 contains 15 residues. Germline values: CDR1 SGDLS, CDR2 YYNGEE. V was shortened by 0 bases and J by 4 bases, with 11 bases between the two germline ends. CDR3 amino acids: CASSVEGRGYNEQFF. The CDR3 DNA follows: TGTGCCAGCAGCGTAGAAGGGCGGGGTTACAATGAGCAGTTCTTC.

The CDR3 protein is CASSIAGLSYEQYF. CDR3 DNA sequence: TGTGCCAGCAGTATAGCGGGACTTTCCTACGAGCAGTACTTC. This chain joins TRBV6-5 and TRBJ2-7; TRBD2 matches at 8 bases. Trimming cost V 5 bases and J 1 base; bases outside gene matches: 4. Germline lookup yields CDR1 MNHEY and CDR2 SVGAGI. There are 14 residues in the CDR3.

This CDR3 reads CASGPGLVNEQYF. The CDR3 DNA reads TGCGCCAGCGGACCGGGACTAGTGAACGAGCAGTACTTC. The J gene is TRBJ2-7, the V gene TRBV10-1, with TRBD2 identical over 8 bases. This CDR3 is built from 13 residues. Germline V gene sequence: CDR1 WNHNN, CDR2 SYGVQD (reference sequence). After removal of 8 bases from V and 5 bases from J, the junction contained 8 bases not matched to a gene.

This sequence joins TRBV15 and TRBJ1-2, with 7 bases fitting TRBD1. Looked up from germline, CDR1 is LNHNV and CDR2 is YYDKDF (reference sequence). The CDR3 covers 17 residues. Trimming at V came to 0 bases and at J to 4 bases, leaving 11 bases not matched to a gene. CDR3 coding DNA: TGTGCCACCAGCAGAGAAGGGGACAGACAAAGGAGCTATGGCTACACCTTC. Translation: CATSREGDRQRSYGYTF.

The chain couples TRBV9 to TRBJ2-5; D unresolved. CDR1 and CDR2 (germline): SGDLS, YYNGEE. The CDR3 contains 13 residues. Trimming pared 4 bases from V and 5 bases from J, leaving 12 bases between. The CDR3 sequence is CASSPSGRETQYF. Here the CDR3 DNA reads TGTGCCAGCAGCCCATCTGGTCGGGAGACCCAGTACTTC.

The genes are TRBV18 and TRBJ2-7, with a weak D call TRBD1 (6 bases). Germline loops: CDR1 KGHSH, CDR2 LQKENI. V shed 1 base and J shed 0 bases, with 10 bases lying between them. CDR3 size: 15 residues. The DNA for the CDR3 is TGTGCCAGCTCACCACGGACAGCCAGCTCCTACGAGCAGTACTTC. This translates into CASSPRTASSYEQYF.

The chain recombines TRBV12-5 with TRBJ1-5; D possibly corresponds to TRBD1 (5 bases). The CDR3 runs 13 residues. The V end lost 6 bases, the J end lost 6 bases, and 12 bases lay between the germline ends. Germline V lookup: CDR1 LGHNT, CDR2 FRNRAP. The DNA of the CDR3 is TGTGCTAGTGGCCCCAACCAGGGTCAGCCCCAGCATTTT. Protein product: CASGPNQGQPQHF.